This T cell receptor beta chain was profiled in a study of cytomegalovirus exposure and HLA in healthy donors. Study overall: Genotyping of 300 to 450 donors showed that around 81% belonged to the Caucasian-associated ancestry cluster. The study's findings and limits: Exclusion as indistinguishable affected some V segments, including TRBV6-2 and TRBV6-3. According to a later analysis, most TCR beta chains associated with CMV appeared HLA-restricted.

The CDR3 spans 14 residues. CDR1 MGHRA and CDR2 YSYEKL come from the germline V gene. The V gene lost 3 bases and the J gene lost 4 bases, with 12 bases spanning the gap. It was with 60 Vbeta and 13 Jbeta primers that the PCR ran. TCRdb keeps only in-frame clones here, not all; method: immunoSEQ multiplex PCR. The sample includes more than 55,000 clones, 65% to 75% seen only once; the top ten take 8.5% to 14%. As to this clone: Antigen: not known.

The rearrangement uses TRBV4-1 and TRBJ1-1; D call uncertain. Material for sequencing was PBMCs. The receptor comes from an older woman in good health and CMV-seropositive. The CDR3 loop is CASSHVGGGTEAFF. CDR3 nucleotides: TGCGCCAGCAGCCATGTCGGCGGTGGCACTGAAGCTTTCTTT.